This record looks at one TCR beta chain sequence and its context. Its specificity is not known. The method was immunoSEQ multiplex PCR; TCRdb's version includes in-frame clones alone and lacks a portion of them. The data contain 35,000 to 45,000 clones, over 75% of them singletons. This specimen comes from a study of PD-L1 blockade in urothelial cancer. Study in general: Patients with male sex and bladder-origin urothelial cancer accounted for about 85% of the roughly 29 enrolled. Samples came from 3 weeks, at the second dose, and 6 weeks into treatment. Study observations and caveats: Tumor-associated TCR clones expanded more in blood at 3 weeks in patients with durable benefit.

Each patient contributed between 1 and 8 total time points of blood mononuclear cells, pretreatment and during treatment. The ends lost 4 bases at V and 6 bases at J; junction bases unmatched: 6. Germline CDR1 SGHRS, CDR2 YFSETQ. The CDR3 runs 14 residues. The rearrangement links TRBV5-1 to TRBJ2-1; 8 bases map to TRBD2. Source: PBMCs, taken around atezolizumab (anti-PD-L1) treatment. The sequence was obtained from a man aged 70-80 years with urothelial cancer. The DNA of the CDR3 is TGCGCCAGCAGCGCGGGGGGCCCGTTCAATGAGCAGTTCTTC. Amino acid sequence: CASSAGGPFNEQFF.